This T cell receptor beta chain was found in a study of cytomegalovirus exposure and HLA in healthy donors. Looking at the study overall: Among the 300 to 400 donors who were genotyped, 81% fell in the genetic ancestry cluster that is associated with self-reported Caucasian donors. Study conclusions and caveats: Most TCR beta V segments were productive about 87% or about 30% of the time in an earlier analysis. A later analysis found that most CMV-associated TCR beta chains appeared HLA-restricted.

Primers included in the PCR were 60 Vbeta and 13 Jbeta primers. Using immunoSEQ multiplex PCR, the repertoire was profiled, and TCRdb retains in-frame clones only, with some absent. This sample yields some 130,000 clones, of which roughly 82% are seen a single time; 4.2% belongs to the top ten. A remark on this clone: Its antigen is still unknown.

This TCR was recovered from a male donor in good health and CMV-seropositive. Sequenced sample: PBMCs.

CDR3 in DNA: TGTGCCACCCGGGACTCCTACGAGCAGTACTTC. Its protein product is CATRDSYEQYF. This rearrangement joins TRBV10-3 to TRBJ2-7, with D perhaps matching TRBD2 (5 bases). The V gene lost 10 bases and the J gene lost 0 bases, with 7 bases spanning the gap. The CDR3 is 11 amino acids. Germline CDR1 and CDR2: ENHRY and SYGVKD.